This T cell receptor beta chain was captured in a study of cytomegalovirus exposure and HLA in healthy donors. V dropped 0 bases and J dropped 7; count of bases not matched to a gene: 4. Germline CDR1 is MDHEN and CDR2 is SYDVKM. The CDR3 sequence is 15 residues long. The study ran its PCR with 60 Vbeta and 13 Jbeta primers. Using immunoSEQ multiplex PCR, the repertoire was profiled, and TCRdb retains in-frame clones only, with some absent. The sample lists 50,000 to 65,000 clones, about 70% occurring once. The chain recombines TRBV28 with TRBJ2-1; 9 bases match TRBD1. This receptor was taken from a woman aged 50 to 60 in good health and CMV-seropositive. Sequences were obtained from PBMCs. The CDR3 spells CASSLWGTGNNEQFF. CDR3 coding DNA: TGTGCCAGCAGTTTATGGGGGACAGGGAATAATGAGCAGTTCTTC.